These 25 T cell receptor beta chains originate from one sample sequenced in a study of vaccination and CD4 T cells after COVID-19. No cognate antigen is known for these TCRs. Regarding treatment: approximately 11-day PBMC culture with coronavirus spike peptide pools or control peptides (ViraFEST assay). Cultured CD4+ T-cell DNA underwent Oncomine TCR Beta short-read sequencing. MiXCR, applied by TCRdb to the PCR reads, yields one record per CDR3 protein. The sample holds 20,000 to 30,000 distinct CDR3 sequences, roughly 42% seen once. Sequencing input: CD4+ T cells from blood, cultured in vitro. The receptors here all came from a human donor who had recovered from COVID-19.

This sequence joins TRBV28 and TRBJ1-6, with D hard to call. The germline V gene encodes CDR1 MDHEN and CDR2 SYDVKM. The V gene lost 8 bases and the J gene lost 7 bases, with 15 bases spanning the gap. This CDR3 region has 14 residues. The CDR3 spells CASWGPSGNSPLHF. The CDR3 DNA reads TGTGCCAGCTGGGGTCCTAGCGGCAATTCACCCCTCCACTTT.

Details on this clonotype: No conserved phenylalanine or tryptophan ends this CDR3, so it is likely a read error. Because the CDR3's place on the DNA is in doubt, the DNA is left out and the CDR3 is given as listed by TCRdb. The rearrangement joins TRBV20-1 to TRBJ2-1; TRBD1, the table's D call, lacks a check against the DNA. Germline V gene data show CDR1 as DFQATT and CDR2 as SNEGSKA (reference sequence). Including both end residues, the CDR3 is 11 amino acids long. The CDR3 spells CSARDGAIQIS.

This clonotype was counted between two and nine times. The V call is TRBV28, the J call TRBJ2-5; D is undetermined. Germline loops: CDR1 MDHEN, CDR2 SYDVKM. This CDR3 region has 12 residues. V was shortened by 5 bases and J by 7 bases, with 11 bases between the two germline ends. The CDR3: CASSPLTGTQYF. CDR3 bases: TGTGCCAGCAGTCCACTGACGGGGACCCAGTACTTC.

The count of this clonotype is one. This rearrangement joins TRBV5-1 to TRBJ2-3; 7 positions match TRBD1. Losses at the gene ends were 3 bases for V and 2 bases for J; bases not matched to a gene: 9. This CDR3 has 16 residues. CDR1 and CDR2 (germline): SGHRS, YFSETQ. DNA of the CDR3: TGCGCCAGCAGCTCGGGACAGCCTTCTAACACAGATACGCAGTATTTT. Protein: CASSSGQPSNTDTQYF.

CDR3 bases: TGTGCCAGCAGCTTAGCGGCAGGGCCGAATTCACCCCTCCACTTT. Encoded protein: CASSLAAGPNSPLHF. The gene calls are TRBV7-9 and TRBJ1-6; possibly TRBD1 for D (5 bases). The CDR3 spans 15 residues. Looked up from germline, CDR1 is SEHNR and CDR2 is FQNEAQ (reference sequence). V gave up 0 bases and J gave up 7 bases, with 10 bases separating them.

This clonotype has a handful of counts. The CDR3 loop reads CAGGDGTGELFF. The CDR3 DNA is TGTGCCGGGGGGGACGGGACCGGGGAGCTGTTTTTT. This chain links TRBV25-1 with TRBJ2-2; the match to TRBD2 covers 7 bases. Germline assignment: CDR1 MGHDK and CDR2 SYGVNS. The CDR3 is 12 residues long. With 11 bases clipped from V and 5 bases from J, the junction kept 5 bases outside the gene matches.

The V and J genes are TRBV11-1 and TRBJ2-1, with 14 bases fitting TRBD2. CDR1 is SGHAT and CDR2 is FQDESV in the germline V gene (reference sequence). The CDR3 is 16 residues long. After removal of 6 bases from V and 9 bases from J, the junction contained 10 bases not matched to a gene. CDR3 region: CASRHSPGLAGAEQFF. The CDR3 DNA sequence: TGTGCCAGCAGACATTCGCCGGGACTAGCGGGAGCTGAGCAGTTCTTC.

This rearrangement joins TRBV6-7 to TRBJ2-5; D gene uncertain. TRBV6-7 is placed among ORFs of uncertain function. The CDR3 is 17 amino acids. V lost 0 bases to trimming and J lost 1 base, with 15 bases between them. The CDR3 DNA sequence: TGTGCCAGCAGTTACTCAATGACACCGTCACTCCAAGAGACCCAGTACTTC. Translation: CASSYSMTPSLQETQYF.

The chain combines TRBV12-3 or TRBV12-4 with TRBJ2-7; D may be TRBD2 (6 bases). The CDR3 runs 15 residues. The germline V and J ends were trimmed by 5 bases and 9 bases, with 23 bases remaining between them. The CDR3 reads CASSARDGGLGVQYF. For the CDR3, the DNA is TGTGCCAGCAGTGCGAGGGACGGGGGATTAGGGGTGCAGTACTTC.

This clonotype has only a few counts. V gene TRBV19 combines with J gene TRBJ1-2; 8 bases are a match to TRBD1. Trimming removed 4 bases from V and 6 bases from J; junction bases left unmatched: 10. CDR1 is LNHDA, CDR2 SQIVND, per germline (reference sequence). The CDR3 is made up of 15 amino acids. The CDR3 loop is CASSKLDREWDGYTF. The CDR3 coding sequence is TGTGCCAGTAGTAAGTTGGACAGGGAATGGGATGGCTACACCTTC. The full variable domain, completed using reference TRBV19 and TRBJ1-2, is DGGITQSPKYLFRKEGQNVTLSCEQNLNHDAMYWYRQDPGQGLRLIYYSQIVNDFQKGDIAEGYSVSREKKESFPLTVTSAQKNPTAFYLCASSKLDREWDGYTFGSGTRLTVV.

This chain joins TRBV2 and TRBJ2-5, with 16 bases fitting TRBD2. The trim removed 6 bases at V and 7 bases at J, leaving 8 bases unmatched. Germline V gene lookup returns CDR1 SNHLY and CDR2 FYNNEI. The CDR3 covers 16 residues. The CDR3 DNA follows: TGTGCCAGCAGGGAGTCGGGACTAGCGGGGGGGCGGACCCAGTACTTC. This gives the protein CASRESGLAGGRTQYF.

This clonotype has just a few counts. The chain combines TRBV20-1 with TRBJ1-4; tentative D call: TRBD1 (5 bases). The V gene's germline CDR1 is DFQATT and CDR2 SNEGSKA (reference sequence). V dropped 6 bases and J dropped 8 bases, with 16 bases sitting between them. This CDR3 has 13 residues. The CDR3 DNA reads TGCAGTGCCAAAGGGGCAGGTCACGAAAAACTGTTTTTT. Protein: CSAKGAGHEKLFF.

This clonotype was counted only a few times. The chain has TRBV18 and TRBJ2-5; D possibly uses TRBD1 or TRBD2 (6 bases each). Trimming stripped 5 bases from V and 5 bases from J, with 21 bases between. This CDR3 has 16 amino acids. Looked up from germline, CDR1 is KGHSH and CDR2 is LQKENI. This CDR3 is CASSSRSDSGGETQYF. In DNA, the CDR3 is TGTGCCAGCTCATCCCGCTCGGACAGTGGGGGGGAGACCCAGTACTTC.

There are a few counts of this clonotype. The chain couples TRBV7-2 to TRBJ1-2; TRBD1 aligns across 9 bases. The CDR3 sequence is 17 residues long. The germline CDR1 and CDR2 sequences are SGHTA and FQGNSA. V trimming: 5 bases; J trimming: 5 bases; junction bases outside the gene matches: 15. CDR3 in DNA: TGTGCCAGCAGCACAATCGCGGGGACAGGGATGAGGTATGGCTACACCTTC. Residues: CASSTIAGTGMRYGYTF.

The J gene is TRBJ2-3, the V gene TRBV5-8, with TRBD1 as a possible D gene (5 bases). Between the trimmed V and J ends, which lost 2 bases and 6 bases, there was a span of 10 bases. This CDR3 comprises 13 residues. Germline-derived CDR1 and CDR2 are SGHTS and YDEGEE. The CDR3 DNA sequence: TGTGCCAGCAGCTTTTACAGGACGGATACGCAGTATTTT. Its protein product is CASSFYRTDTQYF. Complete variable domain (other parts from reference TRBV5-8 and TRBJ2-3): EAGVTQSPTHLIKTRGQQATLRCSPISGHTSVYWYQQALGLGLQFLLWYDEGEERNRGNFPPRFSGRQFPNYSSELNVNALELEDSALYLCASSFYRTDTQYFGPGTRLTVL.

The gene calls are TRBV9 and TRBJ1-2; possible D gene TRBD1, 5 bases. The CDR3 spans 15 residues. The V end lost 2 bases, the J end lost 5 bases, and 16 bases lay between the germline ends. The germline V gene has CDR1 SGDLS and CDR2 YYNGEE. CDR3 DNA: TGTGCCAGCAGCGTGGAGGCGGGGCTAGGGTATGGCTACACCTTC. Translated, it gives CASSVEAGLGYGYTF.

This clonotype was observed a handful of times. The V and J genes are TRBV20-1 and TRBJ2-3, with D perhaps matching TRBD2 (6 bases). The length of the CDR3 is 15 residues. The V end lost 2 bases, the J end lost 6 bases, and 18 bases lay between the germline ends. CDR1 is DFQATT and CDR2 is SNEGSKA in the germline V gene (reference sequence). The CDR3 reads CSARSAGSRADTQYF. CDR3 nucleotides: TGCAGTGCTAGATCCGCGGGGTCACGGGCGGATACGCAGTATTTT.

This clonotype was seen a few times. The V and J genes are TRBV6-5 and TRBJ2-1; 7 bases map to TRBD2. Germline assignment: CDR1 MNHEY and CDR2 SVGAGI. Unmatched junction bases numbered 8, after V lost 2 bases and J lost 7 bases. This CDR3 region has 15 residues. The CDR3 protein is CASSYLRDYRNEQFF. The CDR3 DNA reads as TGTGCCAGCAGTTACCTCCGGGACTATCGTAATGAGCAGTTCTTC.

This clonotype has a single count. The chain couples TRBV28 to TRBJ1-2; D is perhaps TRBD1 (6 bases). CDR3 length: 16 amino acids. CDR1 and CDR2 (germline): MDHEN, SYDVKM. Trimming took off 2 bases at V and 4 bases at J, with 17 bases between the two ends. The CDR3 loop is CASSLQGRALSYGYTF. CDR3 bases: TGTGCCAGCAGTTTACAGGGGCGAGCTCTATCCTATGGCTACACCTTC.

This clonotype was picked up one time. The chain employs TRBV29-1 and TRBJ1-1; D may be TRBD1 (6 bases). From germline, CDR1 is SQVTM and CDR2 ANQGSEA. Trimming stripped 5 bases from V and 1 base from J, with 14 bases between. The CDR3 runs 14 residues. CDR3 in DNA: TGCAGCGTTCTTGGACAGCGGAAGAACACTGAAGCTTTCTTT. Protein product: CSVLGQRKNTEAFF.

A few counts support this clonotype. The V and J genes are TRBV6-5 and TRBJ2-5, with 11 nucleotides matching TRBD1. CDR3 length: 16 residues. CDR1 and CDR2 from the germline V gene are MNHEY and SVGAGI. The V segment lost 1 base and the J segment 1 base; nucleotides outside the gene matches: 2. CDR3 coding DNA: TGTGCCAGCAGTTACTTTGGGACAGGGGGCCAAGAGACCCAGTACTTC. It encodes CASSYFGTGGQETQYF.

A few counts support this clonotype. The rearrangement joins TRBV24-1 to TRBJ2-7; D is unresolved. CDR1 and CDR2 (germline): KGHDR, SFDVKD. V dropped 3 bases and J dropped 1 base, with 6 bases sitting between them. CDR3 length equals 13 residues. This CDR3 reads CATSDALSYEQYF. CDR3 DNA sequence: TGTGCCACCAGTGATGCCCTATCCTACGAGCAGTACTTC.

V and J are TRBV7-9 and TRBJ1-2, with 7 bases lining up with TRBD1. V lost 1 base, J lost 8 bases, and 4 bases stayed unmatched. The length of the CDR3 is 13 residues. Germline values: CDR1 SEHNR, CDR2 FQNEAQ (reference sequence). CDR3 DNA sequence: TGTGCCAGCAGCTTAGACAGGGGAGGGGGCTACACCTTC. Translating gives CASSLDRGGGYTF.

This clonotype was observed a handful of times. The chain couples TRBV7-9 to TRBJ2-5, with 9 bases fitting TRBD1. V trimming: 5 bases; J trimming: 5 bases; junction bases outside the gene matches: 9. The CDR3 runs 15 residues. Looked up from germline, CDR1 is SEHNR and CDR2 is FQNEAQ (reference sequence). The CDR3 here is CASSIRDRAGETQYF. CDR3 DNA: TGTGCCAGCAGCATACGGGACAGGGCAGGCGAGACCCAGTACTTC.

This chain links TRBV2 with TRBJ2-2; 9 nucleotides line up with TRBD2. The V and J ends lost 4 bases and 1 base, in that order; junction bases with no gene match: 4. This CDR3 has 16 amino acids. The germline V gene encodes CDR1 SNHLY and CDR2 FYNNEI. The CDR3 DNA reads as TGTGCCAGCAGTGGAAGACTAGCGGAGAACACCGGGGAGCTGTTTTTT. Residues: CASSGRLAENTGELFF.